The entry below describes one T cell receptor (beta chain). A junction boundary mismatches the germline segment, possibly from a read error. This sample is part of a study of blood T cell repertoires in COVID-19. The overall study: Researchers got acute and convalescent COVID-19 samples from the United States, Italy and Spain. T cells, B-cell-depleted T cells, or PBMCs provided the cDNA or gDNA that served as material.

The CDR3 consists of 13 residues. CDR1 and CDR2 from the germline V gene are LNHDA and SQIVND (reference sequence). Seattle patients were enrolled while actively infected and followed longitudinally. Original analysis: Using reference gene primer amplification, nucleated cell counts were estimated. Assay used: immunoSEQ multiplex PCR; TCRdb lists only in-frame clones, some missing. V, J and clone size derive from that table, while D and trimming were established from the DNA sequence. The sample lists over 150,000 clones, 87% occurring once. This chain connects TRBV19 to TRBJ2-7; 10 bases match TRBD1. This receptor was obtained from a woman in her seventies with COVID-19, enrolled during active disease. Sequencing was performed on peripheral blood. The CDR3 loop is CASSIRDRGPPHF. For the CDR3, the DNA is TGTGCCAGTAGTATACGGGACAGGGGACCACCACACTTC.